Listed below are T cell receptor beta chains from one sample, sequenced in a study of T cell responses to AZD1222 COVID-19 vaccine. Only in-frame clones appear in the TCRdb table, and some are missing; sequencing was by immunoSEQ multiplex PCR. The sample holds 130,000 or so clones, around nine tenths seen once. Sequenced material: peripheral blood, taken on day 0 of AZD1222 vaccination. These receptor sequences come from an adult in good health. The CDR3 runs from the conserved cysteine through the conserved F or W. The D gene is left open where the match is weak. Not every row has a clone size; where given, it reads once, few, many or a size class.

clone_size,v_call,j_call,d_call,cdr3_nt,cdr3_aa
-,TRBV27,TRBJ1-6,-,TGTGCCAGCAGTTTTTTGGGGCCCACGTCACCCCTCCACTTT,CASSFLGPTSPLHF
few,TRBV5-1,TRBJ2-3,-,TGCGCCAGCAGCTATGGGGCCGGGACTCGTAACACAGATACGCAGTATTTT,CASSYGAGTRNTDTQYF
-,TRBV5-8,TRBJ2-5,TRBD2,TGTGCCAGCAGCTTGGTGAAAAGCGGGGGGATACAGGCGGGAGAGACCCAGTACTTC,CASSLVKSGGIQAGETQYF
-,TRBV7-2,TRBJ1-2,TRBD1,TGTGCCAGCAGCTCGGACAGGGCGGGTGGCTACACCTTC,CASSSDRAGGYTF
-,TRBV2,TRBJ1-1,-,TGTGCCAGCGAACGATCGTACACTGAAGCTTTCTTT,CASERSYTEAFF
-,TRBV7-8,TRBJ2-7,TRBD1,TGTGCCAGCGGACAGGGGGGGTTGCAGTACTTC,CASGQGGLQYF
-,TRBV5-4,TRBJ2-7,-,TGTGCCAGCAGCTCCGGATCCTACGAGCAGTACTTC,CASSSGSYEQYF
-,TRBV6-5,TRBJ2-3,-,TGTGCCAGCAGTCCCCGGGACCTCCTCACGCATACGCAGTATTTT,CASSPRDLLTHTQYF
-,TRBV5-1,TRBJ1-1,-,TGCGCCAGCAGCCCGGGGACTACTAACACTGAAGCTTTCTTT,CASSPGTTNTEAFF
once,TRBV12-3/TRBV12-4,TRBJ1-1,-,TGTGCCAGCAGTCGGAGGGGGGCTTTGGCTTTCTTT,CASSRRGALAFF
-,TRBV18,TRBJ1-2,-,TGTGCCAGCTCACCAGTCGCGGGGGCTCACCGCTATGGCTACACCTTC,CASSPVAGAHRYGYTF
-,TRBV19,TRBJ1-5,TRBD1,TGTGCCAGTAGTATCCGGGACAGTGGTCAGCCCCAGCATTTT,CASSIRDSGQPQHF
-,TRBV10-1,TRBJ1-1,-,TGCGCCAGCAGTTCTGGGCAGAACACTGAAGCTTTCTTT,CASSSGQNTEAFF
-,TRBV9,TRBJ2-1,-,TGTGCCAGCAGCGTAGGTGGGGATTACAATGAGCAGTTCTTC,CASSVGGDYNEQFF
-,TRBV5-4,TRBJ2-1,TRBD2,TGTGCCAGCAGCCCGAAAACGGGGGGGGTCTACAATGAGCAGTTCTTC,CASSPKTGGVYNEQFF
-,TRBV10-3,TRBJ2-3,-,TGTGCCAGCGGAAAACCCACAGATACGCAGTATTTT,CASGKPTDTQYF
-,TRBV11-2,TRBJ2-7,TRBD1,TGTGCCAGCAGCCCTGGGACAGGAGGTCACCAGTACTTC,CASSPGTGGHQYF
once,TRBV19,TRBJ2-2,-,TGTGCCAGTATAGGGCTGAACACCGGGGAGCTGTTTTTT,CASIGLNTGELFF
-,TRBV3-1/TRBV3-2,TRBJ2-7,TRBD1,TGTGCCAGCAGCCCAAGACAGGGGTCACACTCCTACGAGCAGTACTTC,CASSPRQGSHSYEQYF
once,TRBV7-9,TRBJ1-1,-,TGTGCCAGCAGCTTTGTTCACAATAGGACTGAAGCTTTCTTT,CASSFVHNRTEAFF
-,TRBV6-6,TRBJ1-2,-,TGTGCCAGCAGGTACAGGGTAGGTGACTACACCTTC,CASRYRVGDYTF
-,TRBV19,TRBJ1-1,TRBD1,TGTGCCAGTAGCTACATCCTCGGCAGGGGGACGAACACTGAAGCTTTCTTT,CASSYILGRGTNTEAFF
few,TRBV5-4,TRBJ1-5,-,TGTGCCAGCAGCCGAGGGGGAATACGGGGTCCCGATCAGCCCCAGCATTTT,CASSRGGIRGPDQPQHF
-,TRBV5-5,TRBJ2-4,-,TGTGCCAGCAGCTTGCAAGGGGCCCCAACGCCCATTCAGTACTTC,CASSLQGAPTPIQYF
-,TRBV9,TRBJ2-2,-,TGTGCCAGCAGCGTAGAACTAGCGAACACCGGGGAGCTGTTTTTT,CASSVELANTGELFF
-,TRBV21-1,TRBJ2-3,-,TGTGCCAGCAGCAAAACAGATACGCAGTATTTT,CASSKTDTQYF
few,TRBV13,TRBJ1-1,TRBD1,TGTGCCAGCAGCTCCCGGACAGGGAGGACTGAAGCTTTCTTT,CASSSRTGRTEAFF
once,TRBV9,TRBJ1-5,-,TGTGCCAGCAGCGTAGATTCAGGGCCCCAGCATTTT,CASSVDSGPQHF
-,TRBV10-3,TRBJ1-3,-,TGTGCCATCAGTGAGGGACCCTTGGAAGGAAACACCATATATTTT,CAISEGPLEGNTIYF